These 27 T cell receptor beta chains came from one sample sequenced in a study of OX40 agonist ivuxolimab in advanced cancers. Here immunoSEQ multiplex PCR was the method, and the copy in TCRdb shows in-frame clones only, minus some. Of 100,000 to 110,000 clones in the sample, 89% were seen once. The specimen was CD4+ or CD8+ T cells sorted from blood, collected in a trial of the OX40 agonist ivuxolimab. The receptors were gathered from an adult with an advanced solid tumor such as melanoma, head and neck, liver or kidney cancer.

This clone is a singleton in its sample. The rearrangement joins TRBV30 to TRBJ2-3; D gene ambiguous. This CDR3 spans 16 amino acids. Per the germline V gene, CDR1 is GTSNPN and CDR2 is SVGIG (reference sequence). Trimming stripped 0 bases from V and 3 bases from J, with 16 bases between. In nucleotides, the CDR3 is TGTGCCTGGAGTGTACGTGGATTACGAGGTACAGATACGCAGTATTTT. This codes for CAWSVRGLRGTDTQYF.

This chain connects TRBV11-2 to TRBJ2-3; maybe TRBD2 (6 bases). V was clipped by 2 bases and J by 1 base, with 13 bases between them. This CDR3 contains 16 residues. The V gene's germline CDR1 is SGHAT and CDR2 FQNNGV. CDR3 DNA: TGTGCCAGCAGCTTAATCCAGCGGGCGGGCACAGATACGCAGTATTTT. Protein product: CASSLIQRAGTDTQYF.

Concerning this clone: At one boundary the junction diverges from the germline segment, which might be a read error. The sample has other DNA sequences that encode this CDR3 too. Here the CDR3 DNA reads TGCGCCAGCAGCCCGGACGGCTACAATGAGCAGTTCTTC. Translating it yields CASSPDGYNEQFF. The V call is TRBV28, the J call TRBJ2-1; D is uncertain. The CDR3 is 13 amino acids. CDR1 and CDR2 from the germline V gene are MDHEN and SYDVKM. The full variable domain, in which reference TRBV28 and TRBJ2-1 provide the parts outside the CDR3, is DVKVTQSSRYLVKRTGEKVFLECVQDMDHENMFWYRQDPGLGLRLIYFSYDVKMKEKGDIPEGYSVSREKKERFSLILESASTNQTSMYLCASSPDGYNEQFFGPGTRLTVL.

This clone occurred a few times. J is TRBJ1-2 and V is TRBV28; D is uncertain. Trimming cost V 2 bases and J 2 bases, with 0 bases left between them. The CDR3 covers 11 residues. Per the germline V gene, CDR1 is MDHEN and CDR2 is SYDVKM. This chain's CDR3 is CASSLNYGYTF. The CDR3 region has the DNA TGTGCCAGCAGTTTAAACTATGGCTACACCTTC.

The V call is TRBV28, the J call TRBJ1-1; no clear D. Germline V lookup: CDR1 MDHEN, CDR2 SYDVKM. The CDR3 runs 14 residues. Trimming took off 3 bases at V and 1 base at J, with 9 bases between the two ends. DNA for the CDR3: TGTGCCAGCAGTTTTAATCCCAGGAACACTGAAGCTTTCTTT. This sequence encodes CASSFNPRNTEAFF.

The genes are TRBV5-1 and TRBJ1-1; 9 nucleotides line up with TRBD1. The CDR3 spans 15 residues. Germline CDR1 SGHRS, CDR2 YFSETQ. J lost 5 bases, V lost 5 bases, and 10 bases had no gene match. Here the CDR3 DNA reads TGCGCCAGCAGAAGGGGAGAGACAGGGGGGACTGAAGCTTTCTTT. Translation gives CASRRGETGGTEAFF.

The V call is TRBV29-1, the J call TRBJ2-3, with 9 bases that match TRBD2. The germline CDR1 and CDR2 sequences are SQVTM and ANQGSEA. The CDR3 has 16 residues. Trimming at V came to 5 bases and at J to 3 bases, leaving 12 bases not matched to a gene. For the CDR3, the DNA is TGCAGCGTTTCTTTTGGCTTAGCGGGAGCGACAGATACGCAGTATTTT. It is translated as CSVSFGLAGATDTQYF.

The CDR3: CASSPSGLTKQETQYF. The CDR3 nucleotides read TGCGCCAGCAGCCCCAGCGGACTTACCAAACAAGAGACCCAGTACTTC. The J gene is TRBJ2-5, the V gene TRBV5-1; tentative D call: TRBD2 (5 bases). CDR3 size: 16 residues. Trimming stripped 4 bases from V and 2 bases from J, with 18 bases between. Germline values: CDR1 SGHRS, CDR2 YFSETQ.

The sample holds one count of this clone. The chain has TRBV2 and TRBJ1-6, with TRBD1 as a possible D gene (5 bases). The V gene lost 2 bases and the J gene lost 7 bases, with 15 bases spanning the gap. Germline V gene sequence: CDR1 SNHLY, CDR2 FYNNEI. This CDR3 is 16 amino acids long. CDR3 loop: CASSEQGVSLNSPLHF. The CDR3 DNA reads TGTGCCAGCAGTGAACAGGGAGTCAGTCTGAATTCACCCCTCCACTTT.

The genes are TRBV11-1 and TRBJ2-5; tentatively, D is TRBD1 or TRBD2 (5 bases each). Per germline, CDR1 SGHAT and CDR2 FQDESV (reference sequence). Trimming took off 5 bases at V and 3 bases at J, with 19 bases between the two ends. The CDR3 extends over 16 amino acids. CDR3 sequence: CASSPDVRGGEETQYF. The DNA of the CDR3 is TGTGCCAGCAGCCCAGACGTACGGGGCGGCGAAGAGACCCAGTACTTC.

This chain joins TRBV14 and TRBJ1-6; no clear D. V was cut by 8 bases and J by 3 bases, with 8 bases left in between. The CDR3 runs to 13 residues. CDR1 and CDR2 from the germline V gene are SGHDN and FVKESK. The CDR3 nucleotides read TGTGCCAGCTCCAGTAACTATAATTCACCCCTCCACTTT. It is translated as CASSSNYNSPLHF.

The gene calls are TRBV30 and TRBJ2-1; no reliable D call. Germline V CDR1 and CDR2: GTSNPN, SVGIG (reference sequence). V was shortened by 1 base and J by 7 bases, with 8 bases between the two germline ends. The CDR3 covers 12 residues. CDR3 region: CAWSGLKNEQFF. Written as DNA, the CDR3 is TGTGCCTGGAGTGGGTTAAAAAATGAGCAGTTCTTC.

The rearrangement joins TRBV14 to TRBJ2-5; 10 nucleotides match TRBD2. Trimming at V came to 5 bases and at J to 5 bases, leaving 17 bases not matched to a gene. The CDR3 sequence is 18 residues long. The germline CDR1 and CDR2 sequences are SGHDN and FVKESK. The CDR3 sequence: CASSDKTKAGGPRETQYF. In DNA form, the CDR3 reads TGTGCCAGCAGCGACAAAACCAAAGCGGGAGGGCCCAGGGAGACCCAGTACTTC.

This clone was counted a few times. The chain recombines TRBV5-1 with TRBJ1-2, with D unresolved. Germline V CDR1 and CDR2: SGHRS, YFSETQ. The CDR3 is 13 residues long. V lost 0 bases and J lost 10, with 13 bases in between. The CDR3 nucleotides are TGCGCCAGCAGCTTGGCCGGGATGCTTACCTACACCTTC. It translates to CASSLAGMLTYTF.

V usage is TRBV19 and J usage is TRBJ1-5; D is perhaps TRBD1 (5 bases). This CDR3 is 14 amino acids long. V shed 5 bases and J shed 2 bases, with 10 bases lying between them. CDR1 LNHDA and CDR2 SQIVND come from the germline V gene (reference sequence). The chain's CDR3 is CASSGTGGNQPQHF. Written as DNA, the CDR3 is TGTGCCAGTAGTGGAACGGGGGGCAATCAGCCCCAGCATTTT.

This chain connects TRBV7-8 to TRBJ1-2, with D perhaps matching TRBD1 (6 bases). Trimming removed 4 bases from V and 0 bases from J, with 9 bases in between. The CDR3 spans 14 residues. CDR1 is SGHVS, CDR2 FQNEAQ, per germline. CDR3 in amino acids: CASSSGHSNYGYTF. The CDR3, as DNA: TGTGCCAGCAGCTCGGGACACTCTAACTATGGCTACACCTTC.

The rearrangement joins TRBV18 to TRBJ2-7; D might be TRBD1 (6 bases). This CDR3 contains 13 residues. The V end was cut by 3 bases, the J end by 6 bases, with 12 bases between. Looked up from germline, CDR1 is KGHSH and CDR2 is LQKENI. CDR3 sequence reads: CASSPDLGGEQYF. CDR3 nucleotide sequence: TGTGCCAGCTCACCGGACTTAGGGGGCGAGCAGTACTTC.

This clone has just one count. The rearrangement joins TRBV19 to TRBJ2-7, with no clear D. Trimming took 5 bases from V and 3 from J, leaving 5 bases between them. Germline values: CDR1 LNHDA, CDR2 SQIVND (reference sequence). CDR3 size: 11 residues. The DNA of the CDR3 is TGTGCCAGTAGTCAACACTACGAGCAGTACTTC. It specifies CASSQHYEQYF.

This chain uses TRBV29-1 with TRBJ1-2; a weak D match, TRBD1 (6 bases). V lost 4 bases to trimming and J lost 8 bases, with 11 bases between them. The CDR3 covers 11 residues. Looked up from germline, CDR1 is SQVTM and CDR2 is ANQGSEA. CDR3 DNA sequence: TGCAGCGTTGCCCCAGGGGTCGGCTACACCTTC. As protein: CSVAPGVGYTF.

This clone was seen only once. The V call is TRBV5-1, the J call TRBJ2-1, with 12 bases fitting TRBD2. V shed 0 bases and J 8 bases; nucleotides not matched to a gene: 3. Germline CDR1 and CDR2: SGHRS and YFSETQ. This CDR3 has 15 amino acids. CDR3 sequence reads: CASSLGLAGVDEQFF. The CDR3 nucleotides are TGCGCCAGCAGCTTGGGACTAGCGGGGGTGGATGAGCAGTTCTTC.

In its sample, this clone was seen once. DNA of the CDR3: TGTGCCAGCAGTCCAGGGGGAAAGGGCAATCAGCCCCAGCATTTT. Translated: CASSPGGKGNQPQHF. The V call is TRBV6-5, the J call TRBJ1-5, with TRBD1 matching over 7 bases. The CDR3 runs to 15 residues. The germline V gene has CDR1 MNHEY and CDR2 SVGAGI. V was clipped by 5 bases and J by 2 bases; unmatched bases: 6.

The CDR3 loop is CASSPLGPSNTEAFF. Written as DNA, the CDR3 is TGTGCCAGCAGCCCCTTGGGACCCTCGAACACTGAAGCTTTCTTT. The V call is TRBV7-9, the J call TRBJ1-1; D might be TRBD1 (5 bases). Trimming left V 5 bases short and J 1 base short, with 14 bases between. Germline V gene sequence: CDR1 SEHNR, CDR2 FQNEAQ (reference sequence). The CDR3 is made up of 15 amino acids.

J is TRBJ2-1 and V is TRBV27, with 7 positions matching TRBD2. The trim removed 6 bases at V and 0 bases at J, leaving 8 bases unmatched. CDR3 length: 16 residues. Germline V gene data show CDR1 as MNHEY and CDR2 as SMNVEV (reference sequence). DNA for the CDR3: TGTGCCAGCAGGTGGAGTGGGAGGGCCTCCTACAATGAGCAGTTCTTC. Translation: CASRWSGRASYNEQFF.

The chain is built from TRBV4-1 and TRBJ1-2; the match to TRBD1 covers 7 bases. The CDR3 consists of 16 residues. Trimming at V came to 4 bases and at J to 2 bases, leaving 10 bases not matched to a gene. Germline assignment: CDR1 MGHRA and CDR2 YSYEKL. As DNA, the CDR3 is TGCGCCAGCAGCCGAAGCATTGAACAGGGGAACTATGGCTACACCTTC. It codes for CASSRSIEQGNYGYTF.

The chain couples TRBV2 to TRBJ2-1; 10 bases are shared with TRBD2. This CDR3 has 15 residues. Germline values: CDR1 SNHLY, CDR2 FYNNEI. Losses at the gene ends were 7 bases for V and 8 bases for J; bases not matched to a gene: 11. DNA of the CDR3: TGTGCCAGCACCGGAAGGGGACTAGCGTACGATGAGCAGTTCTTC. It encodes CASTGRGLAYDEQFF.

The chain combines TRBV18 with TRBJ1-4; 8 bases match TRBD1. The germline gives CDR1 KGHSH, CDR2 LQKENI. This CDR3 has 15 amino acids. With 3 bases clipped from V and 7 bases from J, the junction kept 7 bases outside the gene matches. CDR3 nucleotide sequence: TGTGCCAGCTCACCCCCGACAGGGGTCGGTGAAAAACTGTTTTTT. Its translation: CASSPPTGVGEKLFF.

The rearrangement links TRBV30 to TRBJ1-1; TRBD1 is a possible D gene (5 bases). This CDR3 has 15 residues. Germline CDR1 reads GTSNPN; CDR2 reads SVGIG (reference sequence). The V gene lost 2 bases and the J gene lost 5 bases, with 18 bases spanning the gap. CDR3 in amino acids: CAWSTRGRRGTEAFF. CDR3 nucleotides: TGTGCCTGGAGTACGCGGGGCCGTCGGGGGACTGAAGCTTTCTTT.